These 28 T cell receptor beta chains came from one sample sequenced in a study of T cells in Graves' hyperthyroidism and ophthalmopathy. TCR beta CDR3 sequences were amplified from RNA transcripts. The HTBI primer set was used in a first-round RT-PCR of the TCR CDR3. TCRdb passed the multiplex PCR reads through MiXCR, listing each CDR3 protein once. Among around 490,000 distinct CDR3 sequences listed, around 20% were seen once. The specimen was blood. The receptors shown here come from a man aged 40-49 years with Graves' ophthalmopathy.

This clonotype appeared a few times. The chain joins TRBV5-1 to TRBJ2-1; 8 nucleotides align to TRBD1. This CDR3 is built from 15 residues. CDR1 SGHRS and CDR2 YFSETQ come from the germline V gene. V lost 4 bases and J lost 4; bases outside the gene matches: 7. CDR3 in amino acids: CASSRDRRGYNEQFF. The CDR3, as DNA: TGCGCCAGCAGCCGGGACAGGAGGGGGTACAATGAGCAGTTCTTC.

CDR3 amino acids: CASIALGSPDTQYF. DNA of the CDR3: TGTGCCAGCATAGCCCTCGGATCACCAGATACGCAGTATTTT. This chain links TRBV27 with TRBJ2-3; D is unclear. Germline V CDR1 and CDR2: MNHEY, SMNVEV (reference sequence). This CDR3 region has 14 residues. Trimming took off 7 bases at V and 4 bases at J, with 15 bases between the two ends.

To note about this clonotype: This may come from a read error, since a much larger clone is one base off. The V gene is TRBV7-8, the J gene TRBJ1-2, with D unresolved. The CDR3 totals 16 residues. V gave up 7 bases and J gave up 8 bases, with 26 bases separating them. Germline lookup yields CDR1 SGHVS and CDR2 FQNEAQ. The CDR3 region has the DNA TGTGCCAGCACGCCTGGTGGTCAGGTCATCCTGCTAGGCTACACCTTC. This sequence encodes CASTPGGQVILLGYTF.

This clonotype was seen a few times. In DNA, the CDR3 is TGTGCCAGTAGTACGCCGGGACTGCGAGAAGCTTTCTTT. This translates into CASSTPGLREAFF. The chain links TRBV19 to TRBJ1-1; D might be TRBD1 (5 bases). The CDR3 spans 13 residues. The V and J ends lost 4 bases and 8 bases respectively, with 14 bases between them. CDR1 is LNHDA and CDR2 is SQIVND in the germline V gene (reference sequence).

The chain couples TRBV5-6 to TRBJ1-1; D may be TRBD1 (5 bases). Deletions cut 1 base from V and 4 bases from J, with 17 bases between. CDR3 length equals 16 residues. CDR1 and CDR2 (germline): SGHDT, YYEEEE. The DNA for the CDR3 is TGTGCCAGCAGCTTGAGTGGTATTACGGGGGGCACTGAAGCTTTCTTT. The encoded protein is CASSLSGITGGTEAFF.

The chain links TRBV7-6 to TRBJ2-1; D perhaps matches TRBD2 (6 bases). V lost 1 base and J lost 8, with 15 bases in between. Germline V gene lookup returns CDR1 SGHVS and CDR2 FNYEAQ. This CDR3 spans 15 amino acids. The CDR3: CASSLGVAVWDEQFF. As DNA, the CDR3 is TGTGCCAGCAGCTTAGGAGTAGCGGTTTGGGATGAGCAGTTCTTC.

This clonotype was found many times. The genes are TRBV6-1 and TRBJ2-1; D may be TRBD1 (6 bases). The CDR3 contains 14 residues. Germline CDR1 and CDR2: MNHNS and SASEGT. V lost 11 bases to trimming and J lost 3 bases, with 17 bases between them. In nucleotides, the CDR3 is TGTGCCGGATCCCCGGACAGACTCTACAATGAGCAGTTCTTC. Its protein is CAGSPDRLYNEQFF.

The chain carries TRBV5-1 and TRBJ1-6, with D possibly matching TRBD1 (6 bases). V lost 0 bases, J lost 7 bases, and 11 bases lay in between. The germline gives CDR1 SGHRS, CDR2 YFSETQ. The CDR3 runs to 15 residues. The CDR3 nucleotides read TGCGCCAGCAGCTTGGATGGGGGGCGAAATTCACCCCTCCACTTT. This translates into CASSLDGGRNSPLHF.

This clonotype was detected many times. The gene calls are TRBV5-8 and TRBJ2-3, with TRBD1 matching over 7 bases. CDR1 SGHTS and CDR2 YDEGEE come from the germline V gene. Germline trimming cut 4 bases from V and 2 bases from J; bases unmatched to any gene: 7. CDR3 size: 15 residues. The DNA of the CDR3 is TGTGCCAGCAGCCCCGGGACAGCCTTCACAGATACGCAGTATTTT. The encoded protein is CASSPGTAFTDTQYF.

The chain is built from TRBV6-4 and TRBJ1-5; D gene uncertain. The CDR3 is made up of 13 amino acids. Trimming took 3 bases from V and 7 from J, leaving 10 bases between them. CDR1 MRHNA and CDR2 SNTAGT come from the germline V gene. The CDR3 is CASSEISGQPQHF. The CDR3 coding sequence is TGTGCCAGCAGTGAAATCTCGGGGCAGCCCCAGCATTTT.

Ten or more counts support this clonotype. V is TRBV12-3 or TRBV12-4 and J is TRBJ1-1; 7 bases are shared with TRBD1. CDR3 length equals 14 residues. Trimming at V came to 5 bases and at J to 6 bases, leaving 9 bases not matched to a gene. The CDR3 bases are TGTGCCAGCAGTCCGAGGGGGCCTGTACCTGAAGCTTTCTTT. It translates to CASSPRGPVPEAFF.

This clonotype was counted ten times or more. The rearrangement joins TRBV15 to TRBJ1-1, with 11 positions matching TRBD1. Germline CDR1 and CDR2: LNHNV and YYDKDF (reference sequence). This CDR3 contains 14 residues. V was pared by 1 base and J by 10 bases, with 5 bases of the junction left unmatched. The CDR3 region is CATSRAGQGAGAFF. The CDR3 nucleotides are TGTGCCACCAGCAGAGCCGGACAGGGGGCAGGAGCTTTCTTT.

This clonotype occurred a few times. The chain is built from TRBV3-1 and TRBJ1-2; 10 nucleotides match TRBD1. Germline CDR1 LGHDT, CDR2 YNNKEL (reference sequence). The CDR3 loop spans 18 amino acids. V lost 7 bases to trimming and J lost 7 bases; unmatched junction nucleotides: 21. The CDR3 nucleotides are TGTGCCAGCACCCCTCCCAGGACAGGGGGTTTTTTTAGCGGTGGCTACACCTTC. It codes for CASTPPRTGGFFSGGYTF. Filled out from reference TRBV3-1 and TRBJ1-2, the complete variable domain reads DTAVSQTPKYLVTQMGNDKSIKCEQNLGHDTMYWYKQDSKKFLKIMFSYNNKELIINETVPNRFSPKSPDKAHLNLHINSLELGDSAVYFCASTPPRTGGFFSGGYTFGSGTRLTVV.

This clonotype was counted a few times. The genes are TRBV2 and TRBJ2-1, with D hard to call. Between the trimmed V and J ends, which lost 2 bases and 2 bases, there was a span of 10 bases. Germline V gives CDR1 SNHLY, CDR2 FYNNEI. The CDR3 extends over 15 amino acids. This CDR3 is CASSEWEGPYNEQFF. CDR3 nucleotides: TGTGCCAGCAGTGAATGGGAAGGACCCTACAATGAGCAGTTCTTC.

This clonotype showed up just a few times. The chain combines TRBV2 with TRBJ2-5; D is ambiguous. The CDR3 loop spans 14 amino acids. Germline CDR1 is SNHLY and CDR2 is FYNNEI. Trimming left V 3 bases short and J 5 bases short, with 13 bases between. DNA for the CDR3: TGTGCCAGCAGTGATTTTCCCCCCAGGGAGACCCAGTACTTC. The encoded protein is CASSDFPPRETQYF.

In its sample, this clonotype was seen many times. J is TRBJ2-7 and V is TRBV11-2, with 8 bases fitting TRBD1. V was pared by 4 bases and J by 2 bases, with 4 bases of the junction left unmatched. The CDR3 runs 14 residues. Germline V gene sequence: CDR1 SGHAT, CDR2 FQNNGV. The CDR3 coding sequence is TGTGCCAGCAGCTCCCAGACAGGGGCCTACGAGCAGTACTTC. Translated: CASSSQTGAYEQYF.

The chain joins TRBV20-1 to TRBJ2-5; D uncertain. Between the trimmed V and J ends, which lost 2 bases and 0 bases, there was a span of 16 bases. This CDR3 is built from 16 residues. In germline, CDR1 is DFQATT, CDR2 SNEGSKA (reference sequence). CDR3 residues: CSARLGSVRYQETQYF. In DNA form, the CDR3 reads TGCAGTGCTAGATTGGGAAGTGTCAGGTACCAAGAGACCCAGTACTTC.

This clonotype was detected only a few times. V gene TRBV20-1 combines with J gene TRBJ1-2; D may be TRBD1 (6 bases). The CDR3 spans 13 residues. Trimming removed 3 bases at V and 3 bases at J, with 11 bases between. CDR1 is DFQATT, CDR2 SNEGSKA, per germline (reference sequence). The CDR3 loop reads CSASRGRDYGYTF. In DNA, the CDR3 is TGCAGTGCTAGCCGGGGGCGCGACTATGGCTACACCTTC.

Note on this clonotype: A much larger clone lies one base from this, so it may be a read error. This rearrangement joins TRBV5-1 to TRBJ2-3; D is unclear. The length of the CDR3 is 13 residues. Per the germline V gene, CDR1 is SGHRS and CDR2 is YFSETQ. The CDR3: CASSSVSTDMQYF. For the CDR3, the DNA is TGCGCCAGCAGCTCCGTTAGCACAGATATGCAGTATTTT.

The chain carries TRBV6-1 and TRBJ1-2, with D hard to call. This CDR3 comprises 12 residues. Trimming cost V 7 bases and J 4 bases, with 10 bases left between them. CDR1 is MNHNS, CDR2 SASEGT, per germline. In nucleotides, the CDR3 is TGTGCCAGCAAGAGCAGAAGCTATGGCTACACCTTC. It translates to CASKSRSYGYTF.

This clonotype was recorded at least ten times. V and J are TRBV12-3 or TRBV12-4 and TRBJ2-3; the D gene is possibly TRBD2 (5 bases). The V end lost 3 bases, the J end lost 7 bases, and 8 bases lay between the germline ends. The CDR3 runs 12 residues. The CDR3 loop is CASSFGGYTQYF. The CDR3, as DNA: TGTGCCAGCAGTTTTGGCGGGTATACGCAGTATTTT.

The rearrangement joins TRBV3-1 to TRBJ1-5; possible D gene TRBD1, 6 bases. The CDR3 has 15 amino acids. In germline, CDR1 is LGHDT, CDR2 YNNKEL (reference sequence). Between the trimmed V and J ends, which lost 3 bases and 3 bases, there was a span of 12 bases. CDR3 nucleotide sequence: TGTGCCAGCAGCCAGGGGGCAGTTTCCAATCAGCCCCAGCATTTT. It specifies CASSQGAVSNQPQHF.

This clonotype was seen ten or more times. The CDR3 bases are TGTGCCAGCAGCGCGACCCCAGATACGCAGTATTTT. Its protein product is CASSATPDTQYF. The V and J genes are TRBV7-6 and TRBJ2-3; D is unclear. Trimming left V 5 bases short and J 4 bases short, with 7 bases between. From germline, CDR1 is SGHVS and CDR2 FNYEAQ. The CDR3 is 12 residues long.

The J gene is TRBJ2-2, the V gene TRBV12-3 or TRBV12-4; 14 positions match TRBD2. Trimming took 5 bases from V and 1 from J; bases not matched to a gene: 6. CDR3 size: 18 residues. CDR3 sequence reads: CASSRGLAGGRNTGELFF. CDR3 bases: TGTGCCAGCAGTCGAGGACTAGCGGGGGGCAGGAACACCGGGGAGCTGTTTTTT.

About this clonotype: This could be a read error, since a much larger clone is one nucleotide away. The genes are TRBV30 and TRBJ2-7; D is uncertain. V dropped 2 bases and J dropped 3 bases, with 11 bases sitting between them. Germline-derived CDR1 and CDR2 are GTSNPN and SVGIG (reference sequence). The CDR3 contains 13 residues. The CDR3 coding sequence is TGTGCCTGGAGTCCCATTAGCTACTACGAGCAGTACTTC. It specifies CAWSPISYYEQYF. Drawing the rest from reference TRBV30 and TRBJ2-7, the complete variable domain is SQTIHQWPATLVQPVGSPLSLECTVEGTSNPNLYWYRQAAGRGLQLLFYSVGIGQISSEVPQNLSASRPQDRQFILSSKKLLLSDSGFYLCAWSPISYYEQYFGPGTRLTVT.

This clonotype was recorded a few times. The J gene is TRBJ1-6, the V gene TRBV28, with a tentative D call TRBD1 (6 bases). This CDR3 has 14 residues. V lost 7 bases and J lost 4, with 11 bases in between. Germline V gives CDR1 MDHEN, CDR2 SYDVKM. CDR3 in DNA: TGTGCCAGCAAGGACAGTTTTTATAATTCACCCCTCCACTTT. Residues: CASKDSFYNSPLHF. Full variable domain (remainder filled in from reference TRBV28 and TRBJ1-6): DVKVTQSSRYLVKRTGEKVFLECVQDMDHENMFWYRQDPGLGLRLIYFSYDVKMKEKGDIPEGYSVSREKKERFSLILESASTNQTSMYLCASKDSFYNSPLHFGNGTRLTVT.

This clonotype showed up just a few times. The V call is TRBV4-3, the J call TRBJ2-1; D is undetermined. Germline V gives CDR1 LGHNA, CDR2 YSLEER. V was pared by 3 bases and J by 8 bases, with 11 bases between. The CDR3 contains 13 residues. This CDR3 reads CASSQAIRDEQFF. CDR3 DNA: TGCGCCAGCAGCCAGGCTATACGTGATGAGCAGTTCTTC.

This clonotype was counted between two and nine times. This chain joins TRBV7-9 and TRBJ1-2; 7 positions match TRBD1. Germline assignment: CDR1 SEHNR and CDR2 FQNEAQ (reference sequence). V trimming: 5 bases; J trimming: 4 bases; junction bases outside the gene matches: 10. The CDR3 sequence is 15 residues long. The DNA of the CDR3 is TGTGCCAGCAGCGACCAGGGGGGTTCCTTCTATGGCTACACCTTC. Its translation: CASSDQGGSFYGYTF. Combining the CDR3 with reference TRBV7-9 and TRBJ1-2 gives the whole variable domain DTGVSQNPRHKITKRGQNVTFRCDPISEHNRLYWYRQTLGQGPEFLTYFQNEAQLEKSRLLSDRFSAERPKGSFSTLEIQRTEQGDSAMYLCASSDQGGSFYGYTFGSGTRLTVV.